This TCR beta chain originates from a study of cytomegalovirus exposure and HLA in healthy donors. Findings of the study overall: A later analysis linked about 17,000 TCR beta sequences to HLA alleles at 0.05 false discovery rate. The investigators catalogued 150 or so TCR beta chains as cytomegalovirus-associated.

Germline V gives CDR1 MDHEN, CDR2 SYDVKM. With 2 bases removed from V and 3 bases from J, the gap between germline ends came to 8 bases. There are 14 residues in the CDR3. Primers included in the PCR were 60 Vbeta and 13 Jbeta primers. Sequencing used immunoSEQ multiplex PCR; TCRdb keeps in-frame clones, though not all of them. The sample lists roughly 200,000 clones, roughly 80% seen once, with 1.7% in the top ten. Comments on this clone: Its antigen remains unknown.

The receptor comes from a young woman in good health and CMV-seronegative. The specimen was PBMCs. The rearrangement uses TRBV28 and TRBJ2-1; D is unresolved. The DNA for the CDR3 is TGTGCCAGCAGTTTAGCGGTCAACTACAATGAGCAGTTCTTC. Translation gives CASSLAVNYNEQFF.